One and the same sample provided the 10 T cell receptor beta chains below, sequenced in a study of blood T cells in healthy people across ages (dated by TCRdb to the mid-2010s). The method was 5' RACE. Sequencer: Illumina HiSeq 2500. The second PCR ran for roughly 7 to 12 cycles and used a J-beta primer mix along with a sample-barcoded 5' primer. The public reads were run again by TCRdb, first through fastp at Q25 and then through MiXCR, and only productive beta chains were kept. Rows merge per CDR3 protein into single entries with the most common DNA and genes. The sample table records 1 million or so distinct CDR3 sequences; less than 25% of these occur just once. The top ten constitute less than 0.85% of the sample. This sample was shared with a second study, whose subject was T cells of mothers and their children.

Input material: blood. All receptors come from a girl aged 2-15 years in good health.

Remarks on this clonotype: This CDR3 is missing its conserved last phenylalanine or tryptophan, likely due to a read error. The chain combines TRBV12-3 or TRBV12-4 with TRBJ2-5; D not resolved. The tail of the sequence fits TRBJ2-7 better, so the J call may be wrong. The CDR3 runs to 11 residues. The DNA of the CDR3 is TGTGCCAGCAGCCGATTCGACGAGCAGTACCTC. As protein: CASSRFDEQYL.

This rearrangement joins TRBV28 to TRBJ2-1; D perhaps matches TRBD2 (6 bases). V was trimmed by 2 bases and J by 14 bases, leaving 25 bases between them. CDR3 length equals 16 residues. Germline loops: CDR1 MDHEN, CDR2 SYDVKM. CDR3 protein: CASSLLLGTGSLGEFF. In DNA form, the CDR3 reads TGTGCCAGCAGTTTACTCCTAGGAACCGGGAGCCTCGGTGAGTTCTTC.

The chain carries TRBV29-1 and TRBJ2-1, with D possibly matching TRBD2 (6 bases). With 7 bases removed from V and 8 bases from J, the gap between germline ends came to 24 bases. The CDR3 is made up of 15 amino acids. Germline assignment: CDR1 SQVTM and CDR2 ANQGSEA. This CDR3 reads CSGGAGTPSFDEQFF. The CDR3, as DNA: TGCAGCGGAGGCGCCGGGACTCCCTCCTTTGATGAGCAGTTCTTC.

The CDR3 DNA follows: TGTGCCAGCAGCAAAACAGTGAACGAGCAGTACTTC. Its protein is CASSKTVNEQYF. This chain uses TRBV7-9 with TRBJ2-7; D not resolved. The V gene lost 5 bases and the J gene lost 5 bases, with 10 bases spanning the gap. The germline CDR1 and CDR2 sequences are SEHNR and FQNEAQ (reference sequence). The CDR3 runs to 12 residues.

V and J are TRBV14 and TRBJ2-2; D unresolved. This CDR3 is built from 14 residues. Trimming stripped 4 bases from V and 2 bases from J, with 8 bases between. Germline-derived CDR1 and CDR2 are SGHDN and FVKESK. CDR3 region: CASSPDLNTGELFF. The CDR3 nucleotides read TGTGCCAGCAGCCCGGACCTTAACACCGGGGAGCTGTTTTTT.

The rearrangement joins TRBV19 to TRBJ1-2, with unresolved D. V lost 7 bases to trimming and J lost 2 bases, with 14 bases between them. The CDR3 is 14 amino acids. CDR1 is LNHDA, CDR2 SQIVND, per germline (reference sequence). The DNA of the CDR3 is TGTGCCAGTACCGACTCCCAGATCAACTATGGCTACACCTTC. It specifies CASTDSQINYGYTF.

V gene TRBV7-9 combines with J gene TRBJ1-6; D unclear. The germline gives CDR1 SEHNR, CDR2 FQNEAQ (reference sequence). The CDR3 sequence is 13 residues long. V was clipped by 8 bases and J by 5 bases, with 10 bases between them. CDR3 nucleotide sequence: TGTGCCAGCTTTCCGGGAAATAATTCACCCCTCCACTTT. It specifies CASFPGNNSPLHF.

This chain links TRBV20-1 with TRBJ2-7, with no clear D. From germline, CDR1 is DFQATT and CDR2 SNEGSKA (reference sequence). The CDR3 loop spans 15 amino acids. V lost 0 bases, J lost 1 base, and 13 bases lay in between. CDR3 DNA: TGCAGTGCTAGAGATCCAGCGCGGCAGTCCTACGAGCAGTACTTC. This codes for CSARDPARQSYEQYF.

The chain couples TRBV11-2 to TRBJ1-1; D ambiguous. V gave up 1 base and J gave up 7 bases, with 10 bases separating them. The length of the CDR3 is 13 residues. CDR1 and CDR2 from the germline V gene are SGHAT and FQNNGV. The chain's CDR3 is CASSLGDLGEAFF. The CDR3 DNA reads TGTGCCAGCAGCTTAGGGGATCTCGGTGAAGCTTTCTTT.

This clonotype was found a few times. This chain joins TRBV7-9 and TRBJ2-4; either TRBD1 or TRBD2 may fit D (6 bases each). Germline CDR1 and CDR2: SEHNR and FQNEAQ (reference sequence). The CDR3 consists of 17 residues. Between the trimmed V and J ends, which lost 5 bases and 0 bases, there was a span of 17 bases. The CDR3 protein is CASSTWGANLAKNIQYF. DNA of the CDR3: TGTGCCAGCAGCACCTGGGGGGCCAACTTAGCCAAAAACATTCAGTACTTC. Using reference TRBV7-9 and TRBJ2-4 for the parts outside the CDR3, the full variable domain is DTGVSQNPRHKITKRGQNVTFRCDPISEHNRLYWYRQTLGQGPEFLTYFQNEAQLEKSRLLSDRFSAERPKGSFSTLEIQRTEQGDSAMYLCASSTWGANLAKNIQYFGAGTRLSVL.